These 30 T cell receptor beta chains were all obtained from the same sample, sequenced in a study of radiation and T cells in renal cell carcinoma. This table comes from immunoSEQ multiplex PCR, and its TCRdb copy is limited to in-frame clones, with some not included. The data show 100,000 to 150,000 clones, with around 80% seen just once and roughly 5.9% held by the top ten. The sample's time point: blood 2 weeks post-SBRT. The treatment: 15 Gy SBRT to primary tumor, nephrectomy 4 weeks later. Here the sequenced sample was blood, taken from a patient whose treatment included radiotherapy and nephrectomy. All receptors derive from a man over 45 with renal cell carcinoma.

The chain links TRBV5-1 to TRBJ2-1; unclear D gene. Germline V gene data show CDR1 as SGHRS and CDR2 as YFSETQ. The V end lost 0 bases, the J end lost 0 bases, and 10 bases lay between the germline ends. This CDR3 is 16 amino acids long. The CDR3 DNA follows: TGCGCCAGCAGCTTGGCCGGAGAGAGCTCCTACAATGAGCAGTTCTTC. Protein product: CASSLAGESSYNEQFF.

The DNA of the CDR3 is TGTGCCAGCAACCCGACAGGGGCTAACTATGGCTACACCTTC. Amino acids: CASNPTGANYGYTF. This rearrangement joins TRBV6-5 to TRBJ1-2, with 8 positions matching TRBD1. CDR1 MNHEY and CDR2 SVGAGI come from the germline V gene. The V and J ends lost 7 bases and 0 bases, in that order; junction bases with no gene match: 4. The CDR3 consists of 14 residues.

The chain links TRBV19 to TRBJ2-5; D might be TRBD2 (6 bases). Germline V gives CDR1 LNHDA, CDR2 SQIVND (reference sequence). The CDR3 length is 13 residues. V was trimmed by 8 bases and J by 5 bases, leaving 15 bases between them. CDR3 sequence: CASGASGGETQYF. CDR3 coding DNA: TGTGCCAGTGGGGCTAGTGGGGGGGAGACCCAGTACTTC.

The rearrangement joins TRBV5-1 to TRBJ2-5, with 11 bases that match TRBD2. Per germline, CDR1 SGHRS and CDR2 YFSETQ. The V gene end was trimmed by 0 bases and the J gene end by 5 bases; junction bases not matched to a gene: 3. The length of the CDR3 is 15 residues. CDR3 nucleotides: TGCGCCAGCAGCTTGGATACTAGCGGGGGTGAGACCCAGTACTTC. Protein sequence: CASSLDTSGGETQYF.

The V and J genes are TRBV9 and TRBJ2-7; D possibly matches TRBD1 or TRBD2 (5 bases each). The V gene's germline CDR1 is SGDLS and CDR2 YYNGEE. The length of the CDR3 is 15 residues. Trimming removed 2 bases at V and 3 bases at J, with 15 bases between. Here the CDR3 DNA reads TGTGCCAGCAGCGTCAGGGAGAACCCGATCTACGAGCAGTACTTC. Translation: CASSVRENPIYEQYF.

The chain carries TRBV19 and TRBJ1-5, with D maybe TRBD1 (5 bases). V was clipped by 7 bases and J by 4 bases, with 14 bases between them. The CDR3 runs 14 residues. Germline CDR1 and CDR2: LNHDA and SQIVND (reference sequence). The CDR3: CASKSSGENQPQHF. DNA of the CDR3: TGTGCCAGTAAAAGCTCGGGGGAGAATCAGCCCCAGCATTTT.

The chain carries TRBV2 and TRBJ1-5, with no clear D. Germline V gives CDR1 SNHLY, CDR2 FYNNEI. The V end was cut by 6 bases, the J end by 3 bases, with 21 bases between. The CDR3 runs to 17 residues. CDR3 bases: TGTGCCAGCAGGGAGACACACCCCTCGGGTCTCAATCAGCCCCAGCATTTT. Translating it yields CASRETHPSGLNQPQHF.

This clone was detected once. The chain has TRBV5-1 and TRBJ2-5; 7 positions match TRBD2. Per the germline V gene, CDR1 is SGHRS and CDR2 is YFSETQ. V lost 2 bases to trimming and J lost 1 base; unmatched junction nucleotides: 5. This CDR3 spans 15 amino acids. CDR3 DNA sequence: TGCGCCAGCAGCTTTGGACCGGGGGGCCAAGAGACCCAGTACTTC. The encoded protein is CASSFGPGGQETQYF.

This clone appeared a single time. The chain recombines TRBV11-1 with TRBJ2-4; the match to TRBD2 covers 10 bases. Germline values: CDR1 SGHAT, CDR2 FQDESV (reference sequence). The CDR3 extends over 18 amino acids. V shed 4 bases and J 0 bases; nucleotides not matched to a gene: 9. CDR3 DNA: TGTGCCAGCAGCTCTAGCGGGAGTGGGTTGCTAGCCAAAAACATTCAGTACTTC. This encodes CASSSSGSGLLAKNIQYF.

V usage is TRBV7-2 and J usage is TRBJ2-1; 11 positions match TRBD2. J was trimmed by 6 bases and V by 3 bases; bases with no gene match: 4. This CDR3 has 15 amino acids. Germline CDR1 reads SGHTA; CDR2 reads FQGNSA. The CDR3, as DNA: TGTGCCAGCAGCTTTAGCGGGGGGGCTATCAATGAGCAGTTCTTC. It is translated as CASSFSGGAINEQFF.

The V and J genes are TRBV5-4 and TRBJ2-3, with TRBD2 matching over 7 bases. The CDR3 runs to 13 residues. V lost 4 bases to trimming and J lost 6 bases; unmatched junction nucleotides: 5. Germline CDR1 SGHNT, CDR2 YYREEE (reference sequence). CDR3 bases: TGTGCCAGCAGCCCGGGGGGAGAGGATACGCAGTATTTT. Its protein is CASSPGGEDTQYF.

This clone was detected only a few times. CDR3 in amino acids: CASPPMGSYSPLHF. DNA of the CDR3: TGTGCCAGCCCTCCCATGGGGTCATATTCACCCCTCCACTTT. This chain links TRBV5-8 with TRBJ1-6; D gene unclear. V was cut by 7 bases and J by 8 bases, with 16 bases left in between. CDR1 SGHTS and CDR2 YDEGEE come from the germline V gene. CDR3 length: 14 residues.

The chain uses TRBV30 and TRBJ1-3, with a tentative D call TRBD1 (5 bases). This CDR3 has 12 amino acids. The germline V gene has CDR1 GTSNPN and CDR2 SVGIG (reference sequence). The ends were cut back, 5 bases at V and 0 bases at J, with 5 bases in the middle. For the CDR3, the DNA is TGTGCCTGGGACAGCTCTGGAAACACCATATATTTT. Its translation is CAWDSSGNTIYF.

This chain connects TRBV19 to TRBJ1-2; D not certain. This CDR3 has 13 amino acids. V lost 6 bases and J lost 4, with 12 bases in between. Germline V gene sequence: CDR1 LNHDA, CDR2 SQIVND (reference sequence). The CDR3 DNA follows: TGTGCCAGTAGGATTGACTTTTTCTATGGCTACACCTTC. It specifies CASRIDFFYGYTF. Complete variable domain (other parts from reference TRBV19 and TRBJ1-2): DGGITQSPKYLFRKEGQNVTLSCEQNLNHDAMYWYRQDPGQGLRLIYYSQIVNDFQKGDIAEGYSVSREKKESFPLTVTSAQKNPTAFYLCASRIDFFYGYTFGSGTRLTVV.

The chain joins TRBV18 to TRBJ1-2; D is ambiguous. CDR3 length: 13 amino acids. Germline CDR1 is KGHSH and CDR2 is LQKENI. The germline V and J ends were trimmed by 4 bases and 4 bases, with 10 bases remaining between them. The chain's CDR3 is CASSLRALYGYTF. CDR3 DNA: TGTGCCAGCTCACTCCGGGCACTCTATGGCTACACCTTC.

The rearrangement joins TRBV4-1 to TRBJ2-1; no clear D gene. V was pared by 3 bases and J by 8 bases, with 11 bases between. Germline V gene sequence: CDR1 MGHRA, CDR2 YSYEKL. CDR3 length: 13 residues. CDR3 nucleotide sequence: TGCGCCAGCAGCCAGGAAGGTTCCGATGAGCAGTTCTTC. It codes for CASSQEGSDEQFF.

The gene calls are TRBV9 and TRBJ2-3; 7 bases are a match to TRBD2. CDR3 length: 15 residues. Germline V CDR1 and CDR2: SGDLS, YYNGEE. The ends lost 0 bases at V and 5 bases at J; junction bases unmatched: 6. The CDR3 bases are TGTGCCAGCAGCGTAGGAGGTAGCGGGCAAGATACGCAGTATTTT. This gives the protein CASSVGGSGQDTQYF.

This clone was counted a single time. The chain links TRBV5-1 to TRBJ2-7; D remains ambiguous. V lost 0 bases and J lost 0, with 4 bases in between. Germline assignment: CDR1 SGHRS and CDR2 YFSETQ. This CDR3 comprises 13 residues. CDR3 sequence reads: CASSLEVSYEQYF. As DNA, the CDR3 is TGCGCCAGCAGCTTGGAGGTCTCCTACGAGCAGTACTTC.

The chain couples TRBV7-2 to TRBJ2-1; D is undetermined. This CDR3 region has 13 residues. The V end lost 0 bases, the J end lost 8 bases, and 8 bases lay between the germline ends. Germline CDR1 SGHTA, CDR2 FQGNSA. In nucleotides, the CDR3 is TGTGCCAGCAGCTTAGCTCGCGACGATGAGCAGTTCTTC. This encodes CASSLARDDEQFF.

This chain connects TRBV10-3 to TRBJ2-7, with TRBD2 matching over 8 bases. Losses at the gene ends were 3 bases for V and 4 bases for J; bases not matched to a gene: 11. The germline V gene has CDR1 ENHRY and CDR2 SYGVKD. The CDR3 covers 16 residues. The CDR3 nucleotides read TGTGCCATCAGTGACCCCTCTCGCGGGAGGTTTTACGAGCAGTACTTC. This sequence encodes CAISDPSRGRFYEQYF.

The chain combines TRBV7-2 with TRBJ1-2; possible D gene TRBD1, 6 bases. V gave up 1 base and J gave up 4 bases, with 13 bases separating them. This CDR3 spans 15 amino acids. Germline lookup yields CDR1 SGHTA and CDR2 FQGNSA. CDR3 residues: CASSLEGHFVYGYTF. The CDR3 coding sequence is TGTGCCAGCAGCTTAGAGGGACACTTTGTCTATGGCTACACCTTC.

The chain employs TRBV29-1 and TRBJ2-3; D gene unclear. The CDR3 spans 14 residues. In germline, CDR1 is SQVTM, CDR2 ANQGSEA. With 1 base removed from V and 3 bases from J, the gap between germline ends came to 11 bases. The CDR3 DNA follows: TGCAGCGTTGAAGGGGGTATTCGGACAGATACGCAGTATTTT. Translation: CSVEGGIRTDTQYF.

The chain links TRBV10-3 to TRBJ2-3; 9 positions match TRBD2. With V trimmed by 4 bases and J by 2 bases, 10 bases remained unmatched. The CDR3 consists of 17 residues. Germline values: CDR1 ENHRY, CDR2 SYGVKD. The CDR3, as DNA: TGTGCCATCAGTGTTTGGGCTAGCGGGGCCTCCACAGATACGCAGTATTTT. Protein sequence: CAISVWASGASTDTQYF.

The genes are TRBV6-6 and TRBJ2-5; 15 bases are shared with TRBD2. V shed 5 bases, J shed 0 bases, and the junction held 1 base outside the gene matches. This CDR3 contains 16 residues. Germline V gene data show CDR1 as MNHNY and CDR2 as SVGAGI (reference sequence). The CDR3 is CASSGTSGRYQETQYF. DNA of the CDR3: TGTGCCAGCAGTGGGACTAGCGGGAGGTACCAAGAGACCCAGTACTTC.

The chain links TRBV7-2 to TRBJ1-5, with 8 positions matching TRBD1. Germline V CDR1 and CDR2: SGHTA, FQGNSA. CDR3 size: 15 residues. V shed 1 base and J 3 bases; nucleotides not matched to a gene: 2. The CDR3 sequence: CASSLVQGANQPQHF. CDR3 sequence (DNA): TGTGCCAGCAGCTTAGTCCAGGGGGCCAATCAGCCCCAGCATTTT.

V and J are TRBV5-1 and TRBJ2-2; 8 positions agree with TRBD2. Germline V gives CDR1 SGHRS, CDR2 YFSETQ. This CDR3 spans 16 amino acids. Germline trimming cut 3 bases from V and 1 base from J; bases unmatched to any gene: 5. This chain's CDR3 is CASSSQAGGNTGELFF. CDR3 DNA: TGCGCCAGCAGCTCTCAGGCGGGAGGGAACACCGGGGAGCTGTTTTTT.

The chain recombines TRBV6-5 with TRBJ2-7; TRBD2 aligns across 7 bases. The CDR3 is made up of 12 amino acids. From germline, CDR1 is MNHEY and CDR2 SVGAGI. V lost 5 bases and J lost 6; bases outside the gene matches: 4. Here the CDR3 reads CASSGPGGEQYF. DNA for the CDR3: TGTGCCAGCAGTGGACCGGGAGGCGAGCAGTACTTC.

J is TRBJ2-1 and V is TRBV7-2, with TRBD2 matching 8 bases. Trimming removed 4 bases from V and 3 bases from J; junction bases left unmatched: 2. Germline values: CDR1 SGHTA, CDR2 FQGNSA. CDR3 length equals 14 residues. This CDR3 reads CASSSLAGYNEQFF. The DNA of the CDR3 is TGTGCCAGCAGCTCTCTAGCGGGCTACAATGAGCAGTTCTTC. Based on the CDR3 plus reference TRBV7-2 and TRBJ2-1, the full variable domain is GAGVSQSPSNKVTEKGKDVELRCDPISGHTALYWYRQSLGQGLEFLIYFQGNSAPDKSGLPSDRFSAERTGGSVSTLTIQRTQQEDSAVYLCASSSLAGYNEQFFGPGTRLTVL.

This clone showed up just once. V and J are TRBV18 and TRBJ2-3; the D gene is possibly TRBD2 (5 bases). Trimming took 5 bases from V and 4 from J, leaving 13 bases between them. The CDR3 contains 14 residues. CDR1 KGHSH and CDR2 LQKENI come from the germline V gene. The DNA of the CDR3 is TGTGCCAGCTCATCGCCGGCCGGGGCAGATACGCAGTATTTT. It codes for CASSSPAGADTQYF.

The chain employs TRBV9 and TRBJ2-1; TRBD2 is a possible D gene (6 bases). The CDR3 has 14 residues. Germline-derived CDR1 and CDR2 are SGDLS and YYNGEE. With 0 bases removed from V and 6 bases from J, the gap between germline ends came to 10 bases. DNA of the CDR3: TGTGCCAGCAGCGTAGTCGGGGGAGCCAATGAGCAGTTCTTC. Encoded protein: CASSVVGGANEQFF.